This T cell receptor beta chain originates from a study of T cell responses to AZD1222 COVID-19 vaccine. Study-level results: Spike was spanned by vaccine-associated CD4 TCRs, with dominance at 160-218 and 743-854.

Pooling was applied to second doses at about 4 or about 12 weeks. As concerns this clone: Its cognate antigen is unknown.

Assay: immunoSEQ multiplex PCR; the TCRdb copy retains only in-frame clones and omits some. Of approximately 80,000 clones listed, 90% are singletons. CDR3 size: 10 residues. The germline gives CDR1 DFQATT, CDR2 SNEGSKA (reference sequence). Trimming took off 3 bases at V and 6 bases at J, with 3 bases between the two ends. The sample consisted of peripheral blood, taken 28 days after the second AZD1222 dose. This chain connects TRBV20-1 to TRBJ2-1; no clear D. The sequence derives from an adult who received the AZD1222 COVID-19 vaccine. The DNA for the CDR3 is TGCAGTGCTAGTTTCAATGAGCAGTTCTTC. Protein product: CSASFNEQFF.